The 10 T cell receptor beta chains below were found in one sample sequenced in a study of Graves' ophthalmopathy and Graves' hyperthyroidism. The authors amplified TCR beta CDR3 regions, and they did so from RNA transcripts for repertoire sequencing. RT-PCR with HTBI primers came first, then second-round multiplex PCR. TCRdb ran MiXCR on the multiplex PCR reads and lists one entry per CDR3 protein. The sample lists 1 million to 1.3 million distinct CDR3 sequences; less than 45% were seen once. Material for sequencing was peripheral blood or thyroid tissue (not recorded which). These receptors were collected from an adult man with Graves' hyperthyroidism.

The chain links TRBV10-2 to TRBJ2-5, with D perhaps TRBD1 or TRBD2 (5 bases each). Germline V CDR1 and CDR2: WSHSY, SAAADI. The CDR3 covers 14 residues. V dropped 6 bases and J dropped 2 bases, with 13 bases sitting between them. The CDR3 nucleotides read TGCGCCAGCAGGATGGGGACGGAACAAGAGACCCAGTACTTC. Its translation: CASRMGTEQETQYF.

This clonotype was seen only a few times. The chain combines TRBV18 with TRBJ2-5; D is possibly TRBD1 or TRBD2 (5 bases each). CDR1 is KGHSH, CDR2 LQKENI, per germline. With 0 bases removed from V and 5 bases from J, the gap between germline ends came to 10 bases. The CDR3 has 14 residues. The DNA of the CDR3 is TGTGCCAGCTCACCACCGAACGGGGCCGAGACCCAGTACTTC. The encoded protein is CASSPPNGAETQYF.

This clonotype has a handful of counts. The J gene is TRBJ1-1, the V gene TRBV7-2, with unresolved D. Germline CDR1 reads SGHTA; CDR2 reads FQGNSA. The CDR3 has 12 residues. Trimming left V 11 bases short and J 1 base short, with 11 bases between. The CDR3 spells CAWSWKNTEAFF. The CDR3 DNA sequence: TGTGCCTGGAGTTGGAAGAACACTGAAGCTTTCTTT.

V is TRBV4-1 and J is TRBJ2-2; no clear D gene. V was cut by 0 bases and J by 4 bases, with 9 bases left in between. The germline V gene encodes CDR1 MGHRA and CDR2 YSYEKL. This CDR3 is 15 amino acids long. The CDR3 spells CASSQEFRITGELFF. The CDR3 DNA reads as TGCGCCAGCAGCCAAGAGTTCCGAATCACCGGGGAGCTGTTTTTT.

The V and J genes are TRBV7-9 and TRBJ1-4; no clear D. Per germline, CDR1 SEHNR and CDR2 FQNEAQ (reference sequence). The V end was cut by 11 bases, the J end by 3 bases, with 13 bases between. The CDR3 runs 13 residues. DNA for the CDR3: TGTGCCTGGGCCTGGCGGGCTAATGAAAAACTGTTTTTT. Protein product: CAWAWRANEKLFF.

About this clonotype itself: The conserved final phenylalanine or tryptophan is absent from the CDR3, which likely points to a read error. CDR3 bases: TGCGCCAGCAGCGCTAGCTCCTACGAGCAGTACCTC. Translation: CASSASSYEQYL. The gene calls are TRBV5-1 and TRBJ2-7; D is unresolved. V lost 4 bases and J 0 bases, leaving 5 bases between the germline ends. CDR1 and CDR2 from the germline V gene are SGHRS and YFSETQ. The CDR3 has 12 amino acids.

The chain employs TRBV10-3 and TRBJ1-5, with D maybe TRBD1 (5 bases). There are 12 residues in the CDR3. Trimming took off 11 bases at V and 8 bases at J, with 16 bases between the two ends. Germline V lookup: CDR1 ENHRY, CDR2 SYGVKD. The CDR3 protein is CALSDSDKPQHF. Written as DNA, the CDR3 is TGTGCCCTGTCCGACAGCGACAAGCCCCAGCATTTT.

In this sample, this clonotype turned up many times. The chain has TRBV25-1 and TRBJ2-7; a possible D gene is TRBD2 (7 bases). Germline CDR1 MGHDK, CDR2 SYGVNS. With 4 bases removed from V and 0 bases from J, the gap between germline ends came to 10 bases. This CDR3 comprises 14 residues. As DNA, the CDR3 is TGTGCCAGCAGTGCGGGGGGCCGCTCCTACGAGCAGTACTTC. Translation gives CASSAGGRSYEQYF.

The V gene is TRBV27, the J gene TRBJ1-1, with D unclear. V was shortened by 0 bases and J by 0 bases, with 8 bases between the two germline ends. CDR3 length equals 15 residues. Germline V lookup: CDR1 MNHEY, CDR2 SMNVEV (reference sequence). CDR3 sequence reads: CASSLSANVNTEAFF. CDR3 in DNA: TGTGCCAGCAGTTTATCGGCCAACGTGAACACTGAAGCTTTCTTT.

This clonotype was detected ten times or more. The chain has TRBV25-1 and TRBJ1-2; TRBD1 aligns across 9 bases. There are 14 residues in the CDR3. Germline loops: CDR1 MGHDK, CDR2 SYGVNS. After removal of 5 bases from V and 7 bases from J, the junction contained 8 bases not matched to a gene. In DNA, the CDR3 is TGTGCCAGCAGTCCTAAACAGGGGGCTGTTGGCTACACCTTC. Its translation: CASSPKQGAVGYTF.